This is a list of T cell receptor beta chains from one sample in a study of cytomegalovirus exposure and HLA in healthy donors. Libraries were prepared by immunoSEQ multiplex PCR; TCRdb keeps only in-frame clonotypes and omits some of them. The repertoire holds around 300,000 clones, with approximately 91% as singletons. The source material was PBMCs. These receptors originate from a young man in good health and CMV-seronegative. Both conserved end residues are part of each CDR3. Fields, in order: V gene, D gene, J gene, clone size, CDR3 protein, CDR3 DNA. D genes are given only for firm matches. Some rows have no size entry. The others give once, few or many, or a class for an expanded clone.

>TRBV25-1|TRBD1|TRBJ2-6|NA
CASSETGGKAGANVLTF
TGTGCCAGCAGTGAAACAGGGGGCAAGGCTGGGGCCAACGTCCTGACTTTC
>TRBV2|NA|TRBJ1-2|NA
CASSDEYGYTF
TGTGCCAGCAGTGACGAGTATGGCTACACCTTC
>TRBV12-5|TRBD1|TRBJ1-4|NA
CASGWTGTNEKLFF
TGTGCTAGTGGTTGGACAGGAACTAATGAAAAACTGTTTTTT
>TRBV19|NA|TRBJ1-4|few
CASSVRDWNEKLFF
TGTGCCAGTAGTGTCCGGGACTGGAATGAAAAACTGTTTTTT
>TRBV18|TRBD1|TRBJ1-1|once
CASSTQGLDTEAFF
TGTGCCAGCTCCACACAGGGGCTCGACACTGAAGCTTTCTTT
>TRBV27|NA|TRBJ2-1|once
CASSSGVLSYNEQFF
TGTGCCAGCAGTTCAGGGGTATTGTCCTACAATGAGCAGTTCTTC
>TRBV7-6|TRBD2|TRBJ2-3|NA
CASSLLLAGGRTDTQYF
TGTGCCAGCAGCTTGCTTCTAGCGGGGGGCCGAACAGATACGCAGTATTTT
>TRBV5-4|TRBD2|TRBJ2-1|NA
CASSMNTGGKYNEQFF
TGTGCCAGCAGCATGAATACGGGGGGAAAATACAATGAGCAGTTCTTC
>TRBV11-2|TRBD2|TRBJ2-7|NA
CASSLSGESSYEQYF
TGTGCCAGCAGCTTAAGCGGGGAGAGCTCCTACGAGCAGTACTTC
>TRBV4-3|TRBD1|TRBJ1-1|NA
CASSEGQPYTEAFF
TGCGCCAGCAGCGAGGGACAGCCCTACACTGAAGCTTTCTTT
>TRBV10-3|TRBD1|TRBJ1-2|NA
CAISPGTAPYGYTF
TGTGCCATCAGTCCTGGGACAGCACCCTATGGCTACACCTTC
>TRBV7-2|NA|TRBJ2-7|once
CASSFPGFIEQYF
TGTGCCAGCAGCTTTCCGGGGTTTATCGAGCAGTACTTC
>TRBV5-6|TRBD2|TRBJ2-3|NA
CASSPTSGGPGDTQYF
TGTGCCAGCAGCCCGACTAGCGGGGGGCCAGGAGATACGCAGTATTTT
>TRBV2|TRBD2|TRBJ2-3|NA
CASSATSEYTDTQYF
TGTGCCAGCAGTGCGACTAGCGAATACACAGATACGCAGTATTTT
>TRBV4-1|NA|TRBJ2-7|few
CASSQSQSYEQYF
TGCGCCAGCAGCCAAAGTCAGTCCTACGAGCAGTACTTC
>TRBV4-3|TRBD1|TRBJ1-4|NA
CASSQGGQGNEKLFF
TGCGCCAGCAGCCAAGGGGGACAGGGCAATGAAAAACTGTTTTTT
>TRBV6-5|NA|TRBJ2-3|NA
CASSSGSTDTQYF
TGTGCCAGCAGCTCAGGGAGCACAGATACGCAGTATTTT
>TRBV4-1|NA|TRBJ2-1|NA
CASSRSAYNEQFF
TGCGCCAGCAGCAGGAGCGCCTACAATGAGCAGTTCTTC
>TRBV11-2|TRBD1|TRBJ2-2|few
CASSLRGRATGELFF
TGTGCCAGCAGCTTGAGGGGGCGCGCCACCGGGGAGCTGTTTTTT
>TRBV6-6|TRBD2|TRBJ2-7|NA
CATTSSGGTNYEQYF
TGTGCCACGACTAGTAGCGGGGGTACTAACTACGAGCAGTACTTC
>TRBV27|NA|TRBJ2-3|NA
CASSLAGRTSYTDTQYF
TGTGCCAGCAGTTTGGCGGGGAGGACAAGCTACACAGATACGCAGTATTTT
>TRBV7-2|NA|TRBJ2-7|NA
CASTLRGVGSSYEQYF
TGTGCCAGCACCCTTCGGGGTGTCGGGAGCTCCTACGAGCAGTACTTC
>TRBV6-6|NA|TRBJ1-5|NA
CASSYSSGSNQPQHF
TGTGCCAGCAGTTACTCGTCAGGGTCTAATCAGCCCCAGCATTTT
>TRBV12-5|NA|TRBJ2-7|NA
CASGRTGTRNEQYF
TGTGCTAGTGGCCGGACCGGGACAAGGAACGAGCAGTACTTC
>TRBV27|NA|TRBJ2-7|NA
CASRGGYEQYF
TGTGCCAGCAGGGGGGGATACGAGCAGTACTTC
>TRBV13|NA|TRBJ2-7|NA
CASAPEVGAYEQYF
TGTGCCAGCGCGCCAGAGGTGGGTGCCTACGAGCAGTACTTC
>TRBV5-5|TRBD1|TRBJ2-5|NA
CASTHSGTGEESQYF
TGTGCCAGCACCCACTCTGGGACAGGCGAAGAGTCCCAGTACTTC
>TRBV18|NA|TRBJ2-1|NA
CASGGGTGFRNEQFF
TGTGCCAGCGGGGGGGGGACAGGCTTCCGAAATGAGCAGTTCTTC
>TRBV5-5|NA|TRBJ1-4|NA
CASRPTRQARNEKLFF
TGTGCCAGCAGACCTACCCGACAGGCCCGTAATGAAAAACTGTTTTTT
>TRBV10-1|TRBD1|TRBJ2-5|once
CASSESTGLGETQYF
TGCGCCAGCAGTGAGTCGACAGGGTTGGGGGAGACCCAGTACTTC
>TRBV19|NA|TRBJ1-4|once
CASSTPGHLFKLFF
TGTGCCAGTAGTACCCCTGGACACCTATTTAAACTGTTTTTT